A single sample is the source of the 4 T cell receptor beta chains below, sequenced in a study of T cells of healthy individuals. TCRdb re-analysed the 5' RACE reads in MiXCR, keeping a single row per CDR3 protein. This sample has approximately 100,000 distinct CDR3 sequences, with 15% to 20% found just once. These receptor sequences come from a human donor in good health.

This chain connects TRBV7-3 to TRBJ1-1; no clear D. Trimming removed 6 bases at V and 3 bases at J, with 17 bases between. Germline V gives CDR1 SGHTA, CDR2 FQGTGA. This CDR3 has 15 amino acids. In nucleotides, the CDR3 is TGTGCCAGCAGGATTACCGGCGGTGTGGACACTGAAGCTTTCTTT. It codes for CASRITGGVDTEAFF.

The chain combines TRBV12-3 or TRBV12-4 with TRBJ2-1, with a possible D match to TRBD2 (6 bases). This CDR3 is built from 14 residues. Trimming cost V 3 bases and J 8 bases, with 14 bases left between them. CDR3 protein: CASSFESGAHEQFF. In DNA, the CDR3 is TGTGCCAGCAGTTTTGAGTCGGGAGCCCATGAGCAGTTCTTC.

In its sample, this clonotype was seen many times. The gene calls are TRBV28 and TRBJ1-2; D unclear. Trimming pared 3 bases from V and 2 bases from J, leaving 7 bases between. From germline, CDR1 is MDHEN and CDR2 SYDVKM. The CDR3 length is 13 residues. The CDR3: CASSFQYNYGYTF. The CDR3 bases are TGTGCCAGCAGTTTTCAGTACAACTATGGCTACACCTTC.

The V and J genes are TRBV6-5 and TRBJ1-1, with a tentative D call TRBD1 (5 bases). The germline V gene has CDR1 MNHEY and CDR2 SVGAGI. The CDR3 is 15 amino acids. Deletions cut 0 bases from V and 4 bases from J, with 12 bases between. CDR3 residues: CASSYSMRGITEAFF. The DNA for the CDR3 is TGTGCCAGCAGTTACTCGATGAGGGGAATCACTGAAGCTTTCTTT.